This T cell receptor beta chain appears in the sequencing data of a study of CD8+ T cells in alopecia areata. At the level of the study: A regimen of oral tofacitinib, 5 to 10 mg twice daily, was given to treated patients. Tofacitinib administration persisted for 6 to 18 months, succeeded by 6 months off drug.

The treatment: oral pan-JAK inhibitor, 5-10 mg twice daily. Extraction and reverse transcription of RNA yielded cDNA as the sequencing template. The protocol was immunoSEQ multiplex PCR, while the TCRdb copy is restricted to in-frame clones and leaves out a portion. The sample has about 180,000 clones; around half are singletons. Germline V gene sequence: CDR1 LGHNA, CDR2 YSLEER. This CDR3 is built from 15 residues. The V segment lost 3 bases and the J segment 6 bases; nucleotides outside the gene matches: 7. Concerning this clone itself: Its specificity is not known.

Whole-study findings and limits: Tofacitinib delivered significant drops in scalp clonality and in expanded CD8+ clones among the top 100.

V is TRBV4-3 and J is TRBJ2-1, with TRBD1 matching 8 bases. The sequence derives from a human donor with alopecia areata. Source: CD8+ T cells sorted from blood, taken at week 24, from a patient treated with tofacitinib. The CDR3 loop is CASSQEDRVGNEQFF. The CDR3 nucleotides read TGCGCCAGCAGCCAGGAGGACAGGGTCGGCAATGAGCAGTTCTTC.